Listed below are T cell receptor beta chains from one sample, sequenced in a study of T cells after yellow fever vaccination. TCRdb re-derived calls from the 5' RACE reads in MiXCR, one entry per CDR3 protein. The sample consists of some 100,000 distinct CDR3 sequences, approximately 7.1% of them appearing once. The sequencing used CD4+ T cells sorted from PBMCs, collected around 45 days after the first yellow fever vaccination. All receptors come from a man younger than 30 who received the YFV17D yellow fever vaccine. CDR3s include the opening cysteine and the closing phenylalanine or tryptophan.

V: TRBV7-7; J: TRBJ2-5; length: 13; CDR3: CASSLAGRETQYF
V: TRBV12-3/TRBV12-4; J: TRBJ1-3; length: 17; CDR3: CASSRHAGGARGNTIYF
V: TRBV28; J: TRBJ2-4; length: 17; CDR3: CASRQPTGRLAKNIQYF
V: TRBV24-1; J: TRBJ2-1; length: 15; CDR3: CATTQGSSGGSEQFF
V: TRBV7-8; J: TRBJ2-7; length: 15; CDR3: CASSPREGEDYEQYF
V: TRBV10-2; J: TRBJ2-7; length: 15; CDR3: CASSSPGTVTYEQYF
V: TRBV5-5; J: TRBJ2-3; length: 13; CDR3: CASSLAGTDTQYF
V: TRBV29-1; J: TRBJ2-3; length: 13; CDR3: CSAMTTSTDTQYF
V: TRBV12-3/TRBV12-4; J: TRBJ2-1; length: 19; CDR3: CASSFDGWASGGHLNEQFF
V: TRBV1; J: TRBJ2-3; length: 14; CDR3: CTSSQDPAADTQYF
V: TRBV2; J: TRBJ2-7; length: 15; CDR3: CASSEAPGGSHEQYF
V: TRBV2; J: TRBJ1-3; length: 14; CDR3: CASSPDRGGNTIYF